Below are 15 T cell receptor beta chains sequenced from a single sample in a study of T cell repertoires in cytomegalovirus infection. No antigens are known for them. Each CDR3 protein is one row after TCRdb ran MiXCR on the reads. The data contain 200,000 or so distinct CDR3 sequences, 38% of them singletons. This specimen was CD8+ T cells from cultured PBMCs, taken from culture after CMV antigen stimulation. The receptor source for this set is a human donor in good health (CMV status not recorded). Some clones in this sample may be carry-over from other donors' samples.

The gene calls are TRBV7-3 and TRBJ2-3; D unclear. The V end was cut by 2 bases, the J end by 0 bases, with 6 bases between. CDR1 and CDR2 (germline): SGHTA, FQGTGA. There are 14 residues in the CDR3. The CDR3 region is CASSLDGSTDTQYF. CDR3 DNA: TGTGCCAGCAGCTTAGACGGAAGCACAGATACGCAGTATTTT.

This clonotype has a handful of counts. The chain is built from TRBV7-9 and TRBJ1-1, with 7 bases that match TRBD1. V shed 5 bases, J shed 3 bases, and the junction held 12 bases outside the gene matches. The length of the CDR3 is 16 residues. Germline CDR1 and CDR2: SEHNR and FQNEAQ (reference sequence). Here the CDR3 reads CASSRSGGRDYTEAFF. For the CDR3, the DNA is TGTGCCAGCAGCCGGTCAGGGGGAAGGGACTACACTGAAGCTTTCTTT. Together with reference TRBV7-9 and TRBJ1-1, the CDR3 gives the full variable domain: DTGVSQNPRHKITKRGQNVTFRCDPISEHNRLYWYRQTLGQGPEFLTYFQNEAQLEKSRLLSDRFSAERPKGSFSTLEIQRTEQGDSAMYLCASSRSGGRDYTEAFFGQGTRLTVV.

Worth noting for this clonotype: The CDR3 does not end in the conserved phenylalanine or tryptophan, so this is likely a read error. The V and J genes are TRBV7-6 and TRBJ2-2, with D maybe TRBD2 (6 bases). CDR1 and CDR2 from the germline V gene are SGHVS and FNYEAQ. The CDR3 has 18 residues. In DNA, the CDR3 is TGTGCTAGCAGCTTAGAAGTGGGCGGGGAGCCCCGAACCGGGGAGCTGTTTTTA. Translation: CASSLEVGGEPRTGELFL.

The chain recombines TRBV5-1 with TRBJ2-5; 7 positions agree with TRBD1. Looked up from germline, CDR1 is SGHRS and CDR2 is YFSETQ. The CDR3 loop spans 15 amino acids. Unmatched junction bases numbered 9, after V lost 3 bases and J lost 4 bases. The CDR3 nucleotides read TGCGCCAGCAGCTCCCAGGGGGATGAAGGAGAGACCCAGTACTTC. It codes for CASSSQGDEGETQYF.

This chain links TRBV11-2 with TRBJ2-5; 9 bases align to TRBD1. This CDR3 has 16 amino acids. CDR1 is SGHAT and CDR2 is FQNNGV in the germline V gene. V was clipped by 4 bases and J by 6 bases; unmatched bases: 12. CDR3 in DNA: TGTGCCAGCAGCTCGGGGTTGGGACAGGGTGAGCAGACCCAGTACTTC. Protein sequence: CASSSGLGQGEQTQYF.

V is TRBV6-2 or TRBV6-3 and J is TRBJ2-3; D perhaps matches TRBD2 (8 bases). CDR3 size: 16 residues. V was clipped by 7 bases and J by 4 bases, with 21 bases between them. Germline CDR1 is MNHEY and CDR2 is SVGEGT. The CDR3 DNA follows: TGTGCCAGCAATCGGGAGGGGGCCGGTATGGCAGATACGCAGTATTTT. Amino acid sequence: CASNREGAGMADTQYF.

The CDR3 protein is CASRQSLWFF. The CDR3 DNA follows: TGTGCCAGCAGACAGTCTCTTTGGTTCTTC. The chain joins TRBV27 to TRBJ2-1; D remains unclear. Deletions cut 6 bases from V and 15 bases from J, with 12 bases between. In germline, CDR1 is MNHEY, CDR2 SMNVEV (reference sequence). The CDR3 extends over 10 amino acids.

The CDR3 region has the DNA TGTGCCAGCAGCCCAGGGACTAGCGGGGCCGGATTCCTCTCCTACGAGCAGTACTTC. As protein: CASSPGTSGAGFLSYEQYF. The V and J genes are TRBV12-3 or TRBV12-4 and TRBJ2-7; 13 nucleotides align to TRBD2. The CDR3 length is 19 residues. Trimming at V came to 6 bases and at J to 0 bases, leaving 14 bases not matched to a gene.

On this clonotype: Lacking the conserved final phenylalanine or tryptophan, this CDR3 likely reflects a read error. V usage is TRBV12-3 or TRBV12-4 and J usage is TRBJ2-3, with 7 bases matching TRBD1. V lost 6 bases to trimming and J lost 1 base; unmatched junction nucleotides: 4. This CDR3 contains 14 residues. The CDR3 nucleotides are TGTGCCAGCAGCCGAGGACAGGGCACAGATACGCAGTATCTT. This gives the protein CASSRGQGTDTQYL.

The rearrangement links TRBV7-6 to TRBJ1-6; D may be TRBD1 (6 bases). V lost 5 bases and J lost 7, with 12 bases in between. This CDR3 contains 14 residues. CDR1 and CDR2 (germline): SGHVS, FNYEAQ. CDR3 sequence: CASSIFGGNSPLHF. Written as DNA, the CDR3 is TGTGCCAGCAGCATTTTCGGGGGCAATTCACCCCTCCACTTT.

This clonotype has ten or more counts. J is TRBJ1-2 and V is TRBV7-8; D may be TRBD1 (6 bases). The V and J ends lost 0 bases and 2 bases respectively, with 13 bases between them. The germline gives CDR1 SGHVS, CDR2 FQNEAQ. The CDR3 totals 16 residues. The CDR3 DNA follows: TGTGCCAGCAGCTTAGCGCGACAGGCCCTAAACTATGGCTACACCTTC. This sequence encodes CASSLARQALNYGYTF.

This sequence joins TRBV5-6 and TRBJ2-6; no clear D gene. The CDR3 extends over 15 amino acids. V lost 4 bases, J lost 0 bases, and 8 bases lay in between. Germline V gene sequence: CDR1 SGHDT, CDR2 YYEEEE. CDR3: CASSHGNSGANVLTF. Written as DNA, the CDR3 is TGTGCCAGCAGCCATGGAAACTCTGGGGCCAACGTCCTGACTTTC.

The chain combines TRBV5-4 with TRBJ2-2; 9 bases match TRBD1. CDR3 length: 14 amino acids. V trimming: 3 bases; J trimming: 6 bases; junction bases outside the gene matches: 3. Germline V gene lookup returns CDR1 SGHNT and CDR2 YYREEE (reference sequence). The CDR3 DNA follows: TGTGCCAGCAGCTCCGGGACAGGGCCCGGGGAGCTGTTTTTT. This translates into CASSSGTGPGELFF.

V gene TRBV15 combines with J gene TRBJ1-1; 8 nucleotides match TRBD1. The germline V gene has CDR1 LNHNV and CDR2 YYDKDF (reference sequence). The CDR3 contains 15 residues. After removal of 4 bases from V and 5 bases from J, the junction contained 9 bases not matched to a gene. The CDR3 nucleotides are TGTGCCACCAGCACGACGCAGGGGGCCGCTACTGAAGCTTTCTTT. This codes for CATSTTQGAATEAFF.

The CDR3 protein is CASTLDRGLSTEAFF. As DNA, the CDR3 is TGTGCCAGCACCCTAGACAGGGGGCTTTCCACTGAAGCTTTCTTT. J is TRBJ1-1 and V is TRBV28; 10 nucleotides line up with TRBD1. This CDR3 spans 15 amino acids. V lost 7 bases and J lost 4; bases outside the gene matches: 9. The germline V gene encodes CDR1 MDHEN and CDR2 SYDVKM.